These 22 T cell receptor beta chains were sequenced from one sample in a study of cytotoxic CD8 clonotypes in ibrutinib-treated CLL. Method: immunoSEQ multiplex PCR; TCRdb's copy keeps in-frame clones and lacks some. The sample contains approximately 280,000 clones, around 76% of which appear only once. The sample was PBMCs, taken at disease progression, from a patient treated with ibrutinib. The receptors stem from a human donor with chronic lymphocytic leukemia.

The V gene is TRBV27, the J gene TRBJ2-5, with 8 bases identical to TRBD1. Germline V gene sequence: CDR1 MNHEY, CDR2 SMNVEV (reference sequence). With 5 bases clipped from V and 1 base from J, the junction kept 9 bases outside the gene matches. CDR3 length: 16 residues. The CDR3 DNA follows: TGTGCCAGCAGTCGACGGACAGGGCCCACCCAAGAGACCCAGTACTTC. It codes for CASSRRTGPTQETQYF.

This chain connects TRBV6-5 to TRBJ2-7, with 9 positions matching TRBD2. CDR3 size: 15 residues. Per germline, CDR1 MNHEY and CDR2 SVGAGI. J gave up 5 bases and V 5 bases, and 10 bases lay outside the gene matches. CDR3 protein: CASSLGAGGPHEQYF. The CDR3 DNA follows: TGTGCCAGCAGTCTCGGGGCGGGAGGGCCACACGAGCAGTACTTC.

The chain joins TRBV9 to TRBJ2-7; D could derive from TRBD1 or TRBD2 (5 bases each). Germline V gives CDR1 SGDLS, CDR2 YYNGEE. The CDR3 sequence is 13 residues long. Trimming removed 0 bases at V and 7 bases at J, with 11 bases between. As DNA, the CDR3 is TGTGCCAGCAGCGTAGCCGGGACGGGGGAGCAGTACTTC. Protein sequence: CASSVAGTGEQYF.

The rearrangement joins TRBV4-1 to TRBJ2-2; D is uncertain. Trimming removed 4 bases from V and 3 bases from J, with 15 bases in between. CDR1 and CDR2 (germline): MGHRA, YSYEKL. The CDR3 loop spans 16 amino acids. The CDR3 loop reads CASSPPLRVDTGELFF. CDR3 sequence (DNA): TGCGCCAGCAGCCCCCCACTTCGCGTAGACACCGGGGAGCTGTTTTTT.

A single count supports this clone. This sequence joins TRBV5-5 and TRBJ1-1; no reliable D call. V lost 2 bases and J lost 1, with 9 bases in between. The CDR3 length is 14 residues. Germline V lookup: CDR1 SGHKS, CDR2 YYEKEE (reference sequence). CDR3 DNA: TGTGCCAGCAGCTTACCGAGAACGAACACTGAAGCTTTCTTT. This codes for CASSLPRTNTEAFF.

The V gene is TRBV28, the J gene TRBJ2-3; the match to TRBD2 covers 12 bases. CDR1 MDHEN and CDR2 SYDVKM come from the germline V gene. V lost 8 bases, J lost 5 bases, and 2 bases stayed unmatched. This CDR3 comprises 13 residues. CDR3 protein: CASLGLAGDTQYF. The DNA of the CDR3 is TGTGCCAGCCTGGGACTAGCGGGAGATACGCAGTATTTT.

V usage is TRBV6-5 and J usage is TRBJ2-1; the match to TRBD2 covers 7 bases. The CDR3 sequence is 15 residues long. V was pared by 4 bases and J by 5 bases, with 8 bases of the junction left unmatched. Germline CDR1 reads MNHEY; CDR2 reads SVGAGI. DNA of the CDR3: TGTGCCAGCAGTTTCCTAGCGGAAAATAACAATGAGCAGTTCTTC. This translates into CASSFLAENNNEQFF.

The V and J genes are TRBV29-1 and TRBJ2-2; TRBD1 matches 9 bases. The CDR3 totals 14 residues. Germline V gene lookup returns CDR1 SQVTM and CDR2 ANQGSEA. The V segment lost 5 bases and the J segment 7 bases; nucleotides outside the gene matches: 8. CDR3 protein: CSVRRDRDFGELFF. Written as DNA, the CDR3 is TGCAGCGTTCGACGGGACAGGGATTTCGGGGAGCTGTTTTTT.

This chain links TRBV9 with TRBJ2-7; 7 positions agree with TRBD1. Trimming cost V 3 bases and J 2 bases; bases outside gene matches: 8. CDR3 size: 15 residues. Germline CDR1 is SGDLS and CDR2 is YYNGEE. CDR3 protein: CASSAGDSPTYEQYF. In nucleotides, the CDR3 is TGTGCCAGCAGCGCAGGGGACAGCCCAACCTACGAGCAGTACTTC.

This chain connects TRBV13 to TRBJ2-7; 8 nucleotides align to TRBD2. The CDR3 contains 13 residues. The V gene end was trimmed by 5 bases and the J gene end by 7 bases; junction bases not matched to a gene: 7. Germline V gives CDR1 PRHDT, CDR2 FYEKMQ (reference sequence). The CDR3 here is CASSKAGVGEQYF. The DNA of the CDR3 is TGTGCCAGCAGCAAAGCGGGGGTTGGTGAGCAGTACTTC.

There are a few counts of this clone. The chain joins TRBV6-5 to TRBJ1-6; the match to TRBD1 covers 8 bases. V lost 8 bases and J lost 8; bases outside the gene matches: 11. The CDR3 contains 15 residues. Per germline, CDR1 MNHEY and CDR2 SVGAGI. DNA for the CDR3: TGTGCCAGCGGATCAGGGGGCCGTTACTATTCACCCCTCCACTTT. Its protein product is CASGSGGRYYSPLHF.

V gene TRBV7-2 combines with J gene TRBJ1-5; the D gene is possibly TRBD1 (5 bases). The germline gives CDR1 SGHTA, CDR2 FQGNSA. V was pared by 1 base and J by 5 bases, with 12 bases between. The CDR3 is made up of 15 amino acids. The DNA of the CDR3 is TGTGCCAGCAGCTTAGAGGCAGGGATCCATCAGCCCCAGCATTTT. This translates into CASSLEAGIHQPQHF.

The chain recombines TRBV18 with TRBJ2-1; 11 bases agree with TRBD2. This CDR3 is built from 16 residues. Unmatched junction bases numbered 6, after V lost 3 bases and J lost 5 bases. CDR1 is KGHSH, CDR2 LQKENI, per germline. CDR3 sequence reads: CASSPRPGLADNEQFF. The CDR3 DNA follows: TGTGCCAGCTCACCGCGACCGGGACTAGCGGACAATGAGCAGTTCTTC.

V gene TRBV19 combines with J gene TRBJ2-1; 8 bases are a match to TRBD2. V lost 4 bases, J lost 7 bases, and 9 bases stayed unmatched. Germline V gene lookup returns CDR1 LNHDA and CDR2 SQIVND (reference sequence). This CDR3 has 15 amino acids. For the CDR3, the DNA is TGTGCCAGTAGTAATCGACGGGGGGGCGGAAATGAGCAGTTCTTC. This gives the protein CASSNRRGGGNEQFF.

This clone was found once. The chain has TRBV18 and TRBJ1-4; 9 bases are shared with TRBD1. The CDR3 is 14 residues long. Per germline, CDR1 KGHSH and CDR2 LQKENI. J gave up 7 bases and V 5 bases, and 5 bases lay outside the gene matches. CDR3 DNA sequence: TGTGCCAGCTCAGACCGGGACAGGGTTGAAAAACTGTTTTTT. Translated, it gives CASSDRDRVEKLFF.

The rearrangement uses TRBV6-1 and TRBJ2-7, with 7 bases identical to TRBD1. J gave up 3 bases and V 6 bases, and 5 bases lay outside the gene matches. Germline CDR1 and CDR2: MNHNS and SASEGT. The CDR3 totals 13 residues. The CDR3 region is CASSKRDSYEQYF. Here the CDR3 DNA reads TGTGCCAGCAGCAAAAGGGACAGCTACGAGCAGTACTTC.

This rearrangement joins TRBV4-2 to TRBJ2-1, with D perhaps TRBD2 (5 bases). CDR1 LGHNA and CDR2 YNFKEQ come from the germline V gene. V gave up 4 bases and J gave up 10 bases, with 11 bases separating them. This CDR3 contains 12 residues. CDR3: CASSPRTGEQFF. DNA for the CDR3: TGTGCCAGCAGCCCTAGGACGGGAGAGCAGTTCTTC.

This clone occurred many times. V gene TRBV6-5 combines with J gene TRBJ2-1; tentative D call: TRBD1 (6 bases). V lost 7 bases and J 4 bases, leaving 14 bases between the germline ends. Germline CDR1 reads MNHEY; CDR2 reads SVGAGI. This CDR3 contains 14 residues. The CDR3 loop is CASIAQGSYNEQFF. In DNA form, the CDR3 reads TGTGCCAGCATTGCACAGGGAAGTTACAATGAGCAGTTCTTC.

The chain has TRBV9 and TRBJ2-7, with D possibly TRBD1 on 5 matching bases. The germline V gene has CDR1 SGDLS and CDR2 YYNGEE. This CDR3 region has 14 residues. With 3 bases removed from V and 5 bases from J, the gap between germline ends came to 15 bases. The CDR3 reads CASSGGHPPDEQYF. The CDR3 nucleotides read TGTGCCAGCAGCGGTGGACACCCCCCGGACGAGCAGTACTTC. Combining the CDR3 with reference TRBV9 and TRBJ2-7 gives the whole variable domain DSGVTQTPKHLITATGQRVTLRCSPRSGDLSVYWYQQSLDQGLQFLIQYYNGEERAKGNILERFSAQQFPDLHSELNLSSLELGDSALYFCASSGGHPPDEQYFGPGTRLTVT.

The genes are TRBV29-1 and TRBJ1-1; D may be TRBD1 (6 bases). V gave up 3 bases and J gave up 4 bases, with 18 bases separating them. The CDR3 is 15 residues long. Germline V gene lookup returns CDR1 SQVTM and CDR2 ANQGSEA. CDR3 DNA sequence: TGCAGCGTTGAGGTTGGGGGGCAAAAGGGCACTGAAGCTTTCTTT. Its protein product is CSVEVGGQKGTEAFF.

The V and J genes are TRBV10-2 and TRBJ2-3, with a weak D call TRBD2 (5 bases). This CDR3 contains 13 residues. Germline V gene data show CDR1 as WSHSY and CDR2 as SAAADI. Trimming stripped 6 bases from V and 3 bases from J, with 10 bases between. The CDR3 reads CASRLGRTDTQYF. CDR3 nucleotides: TGCGCCAGCAGACTAGGTAGGACAGATACGCAGTATTTT.

The chain is built from TRBV10-3 and TRBJ1-1, with 8 bases that match TRBD1. The CDR3 has 16 residues. Trimming took 8 bases from V and 5 from J; bases not matched to a gene: 16. Germline V CDR1 and CDR2: ENHRY, SYGVKD. The CDR3 nucleotides are TGTGCCATCGGGGACGACAGGGGCCGCTCGAGAACTGAAGCTTTCTTT. Amino acid sequence: CAIGDDRGRSRTEAFF.